The 15 T cell receptor beta chains reported below all come from one sample, sequenced in a study of tumor-infiltrating lymphocytes in primary liver carcinoma. The researchers produced TCR beta cDNA from approximately 540 ng total RNA with a constant-region primer. TCR beta libraries came from three nested multiplex PCR rounds using slightly modified ARM-PCR. TRBV1-TRBV30 forward primers and a C-beta reverse primer were used in the first two PCR rounds, which each ran for approximately 9 cycles. TCRdb reprocessed the multiplex PCR reads via MiXCR and lists one record per CDR3 protein. The table shows around 37,000 distinct CDR3 sequences, with roughly 80% occurring only once. Taking 20-30 mg of unsorted bulk tissue, the authors co-extracted RNA and DNA. The material sequenced was tumor-adjacent normal liver tissue. These receptors originate from a man aged 35 to 55 with primary liver carcinoma and hepatitis B virus infection.

This chain connects TRBV5-1 to TRBJ1-1; 8 nucleotides align to TRBD1. Germline V gives CDR1 SGHRS, CDR2 YFSETQ. The CDR3 extends over 13 amino acids. Trimming removed 5 bases from V and 7 bases from J; junction bases left unmatched: 7. CDR3 in DNA: TGCGCCAGCAGTCGACAGGGGAGTGTTGAAGCTTTCTTT. Translating it yields CASSRQGSVEAFF.

In its sample, this clonotype was seen many times. A much larger clone differs by one base, so this may be a read error. The chain combines TRBV6-5 with TRBJ2-2; D gene uncertain. The germline V gene has CDR1 MNHEY and CDR2 SVGAGI. CDR3 length equals 15 residues. The CDR3 DNA reads TGTGCCAGCAGTCACTCGTCGACTTCCAGGGGGGAGCTGTTTTTT. It specifies CASSHSSTSRGELFF.

In the case of this clonotype: Compared with germline, one end of the junction differs, possibly owing to a read error. The chain recombines TRBV6-2 or TRBV6-3 with TRBJ2-1; the D gene is possibly TRBD2 (6 bases). The CDR3 is 17 amino acids. Per the germline V gene, CDR1 is MNHEY and CDR2 is SVGEGT. The CDR3 DNA is TGTGACAGCAGGGCAGGTCTCACGGGAGAAGGGCACAATGAGCAGTTCTTC. It is translated as CDSRAGLTGEGHNEQFF.

As for this clonotype: This is likely a read error, given that the CDR3 carries no conserved phenylalanine or tryptophan at its end. The DNA is left out, because the CDR3 cannot be placed on it with certainty; the CDR3 is given as TCRdb lists it. The V and J genes are TRBV29-1 and TRBJ2-7; the table calls TRBD2, which could not be checked here. Germline CDR1 SQVTM, CDR2 ANQGSEA. The CDR3 is 13 residues long, counting both termini. The CDR3 here is CSVESTLVGGEYY.

Many counts were recorded for this clonotype. The V gene is TRBV28, the J gene TRBJ2-1, with D perhaps matching TRBD2 (6 bases). Germline V gene sequence: CDR1 MDHEN, CDR2 SYDVKM. The germline V and J ends were trimmed by 3 bases and 4 bases, with 10 bases remaining between them. The CDR3 consists of 14 residues. The CDR3 DNA is TGTGCCAGCAGTTTTACGGGAGAGTACAATGAGCAGTTCTTC. Encoded protein: CASSFTGEYNEQFF.

The J gene is TRBJ2-3, the V gene TRBV7-9, with D perhaps TRBD1 or TRBD2 (5 bases each). Germline lookup yields CDR1 SEHNR and CDR2 FQNEAQ (reference sequence). Trimming cost V 6 bases and J 7 bases, with 17 bases left between them. This CDR3 spans 14 amino acids. The CDR3 sequence: CASRAGAGPNTQYF. The DNA for the CDR3 is TGTGCCAGCAGAGCCGGGGCTGGCCCAAATACGCAGTATTTT.

This clonotype was detected only a few times. This chain uses TRBV11-2 with TRBJ1-2; D is ambiguous. V dropped 2 bases and J dropped 7 bases, with 11 bases sitting between them. This CDR3 region has 13 residues. The germline V gene encodes CDR1 SGHAT and CDR2 FQNNGV. CDR3 loop: CASSLTGVSGYTF. For the CDR3, the DNA is TGTGCCAGCAGCTTAACGGGAGTATCTGGCTACACCTTC.

A remark on this clonotype: A read error may account for a junction end that differs from germline. The chain couples TRBV10-2 to TRBJ2-5; unclear D gene. The CDR3 runs 12 residues. CDR1 and CDR2 from the germline V gene are WSHSY and SAAADI. CDR3 in DNA: TGCGCCAGCAGTCCCAGCCAAGAGACCCAATACTTC. It translates to CASSPSQETQYF.

In the case of this clonotype: An end of the junction does not agree with germline; a read error may underlie this. The chain links TRBV4-3 to TRBJ2-5, with D possibly matching TRBD1 (5 bases). The CDR3 consists of 12 residues. The V gene's germline CDR1 is LGHNA and CDR2 YSLEER. The CDR3 nucleotides read TGCGCCGGCAGCCAAGACTGGACAATCCAGTACTTC. It codes for CAGSQDWTIQYF.

Points on this clonotype: Mismatch with germline at one junction end may stem from a read error. The chain combines TRBV29-1 with TRBJ1-1; D gene ambiguous. CDR1 is SQVTM and CDR2 is ANQGSEA in the germline V gene. CDR3 length: 12 residues. CDR3: CIVRWGATEAFF. The DNA of the CDR3 is TGTATCGTTCGATGGGGTGCGACTGAAGCTTTCTTT.

Notes on this clonotype: It is likely a read error, because the conserved phenylalanine at the end of the CDR3 is missing. The gene calls are TRBV29-1 and TRBJ2-7, with D perhaps matching TRBD1 or TRBD2 (5 bases each). In germline, CDR1 is SQVTM, CDR2 ANQGSEA. CDR3 size: 16 residues. Trimming left V 6 bases short and J 2 bases short, with 23 bases between. For the CDR3, the DNA is TGCAGCGTCATGACATGTGGGACCAGCACTCCCTACGAGCAGTACTTA. Translating it yields CSVMTCGTSTPYEQYL.

On this clonotype itself: The junction departs from germline at one end; a sequencing error may be responsible. The chain employs TRBV20-1 and TRBJ2-7, with TRBD1 matching over 9 bases. The length of the CDR3 is 15 residues. Germline CDR1 reads DFQATT; CDR2 reads SNEGSKA (reference sequence). The CDR3 region has the DNA TGCAGTGATAGTGTTTCTTGGGACAGGGTCCACGAGCAGTATTTC. Translating gives CSDSVSWDRVHEQYF.

With respect to this clonotype: This may be a read error, as it is one base from a much larger clone. The J gene is TRBJ2-2, the V gene TRBV27, with 8 bases matching TRBD1. The CDR3 spans 13 residues. In germline, CDR1 is MNHEY, CDR2 SMNVEV (reference sequence). Trimming cost V 10 bases and J 10 bases; bases outside gene matches: 11. This chain's CDR3 is CATRTGFPVELFF. The CDR3 coding sequence is TGTGCCACCAGGACAGGGTTCCCCGTGGAGCTGTTTTTT.

Notes on this clonotype: This CDR3 fails to terminate in the conserved phenylalanine or tryptophan, so it likely reflects a read error. V usage is TRBV11-2 and J usage is TRBJ2-6; D might be TRBD1 or TRBD2, each matching 5 bases. The CDR3 extends over 15 amino acids. The germline V gene encodes CDR1 SGHAT and CDR2 FQNNGV. The CDR3 sequence: CATQRQRSGASVLTS. CDR3 coding DNA: TGTGCCACCCAGCGGCAGCGCTCTGGGGCCAGCGTCCTGACTTCC.

The gene calls are TRBV12-3 or TRBV12-4 and TRBJ2-3; D uncertain. CDR3 length: 11 amino acids. V lost 10 bases, J lost 0 bases, and 5 bases lay in between. This chain's CDR3 is CAIRSTDTQYF. DNA of the CDR3: TGTGCCATTAGGAGCACAGATACGCAGTATTTT.